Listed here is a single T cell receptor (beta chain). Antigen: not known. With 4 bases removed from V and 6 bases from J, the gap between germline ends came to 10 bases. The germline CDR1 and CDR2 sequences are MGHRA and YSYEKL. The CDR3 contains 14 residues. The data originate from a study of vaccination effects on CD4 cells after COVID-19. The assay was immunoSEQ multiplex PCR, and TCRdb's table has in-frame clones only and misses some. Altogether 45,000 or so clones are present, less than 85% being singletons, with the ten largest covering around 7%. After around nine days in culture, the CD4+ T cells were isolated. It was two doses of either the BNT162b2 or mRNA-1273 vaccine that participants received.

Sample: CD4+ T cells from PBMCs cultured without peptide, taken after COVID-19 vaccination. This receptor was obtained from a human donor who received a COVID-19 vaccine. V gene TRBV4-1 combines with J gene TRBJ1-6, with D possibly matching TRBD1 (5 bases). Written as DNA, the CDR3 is TGCGCCAGCAGCCCGGGACCCGGTAATTCACCCCTCCACTTT. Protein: CASSPGPGNSPLHF.